The 7 T cell receptor beta chains reported below all come from one sample, sequenced in a study of monozygotic twins with inflammatory bowel disease. Each CDR3 protein gets one entry in TCRdb, which reprocessed the 5' RACE reads and gives no DNA. The sample data list about 450,000 distinct CDR3 sequences. Input material: blood. These receptors were collected from a human donor with ulcerative colitis or Crohn's disease, or a healthy co-twin of an affected twin (not recorded which).

CDR3 loop: CASSLTGIGNTEAFF. The chain carries TRBV7-2 and TRBJ1-1. The CDR3 is 15 residues long. In germline, CDR1 is SGHTA, CDR2 FQGNSA. Using reference TRBV7-2 and TRBJ1-1 for the parts outside the CDR3, the full variable domain is GAGVSQSPSNKVTEKGKDVELRCDPISGHTALYWYRQSLGQGLEFLIYFQGNSAPDKSGLPSDRFSAERTGGSVSTLTIQRTQQEDSAVYLCASSLTGIGNTEAFFGQGTRLTVV.

The rearrangement uses TRBV5-5 and TRBJ1-4; lacking DNA, the TRBD1 call made by TCRdb goes unchecked. The CDR3 is 16 amino acids. Germline V gene data show CDR1 as SGHKS and CDR2 as YYEKEE (reference sequence). This CDR3 is CASSLFGGTTNEKLFF.

This chain links TRBV20-1 with TRBJ2-2. Germline lookup yields CDR1 DFQATT and CDR2 SNEGSKA (reference sequence). This CDR3 spans 13 amino acids. The CDR3 region is CSARASNVGELFF.

The chain recombines TRBV7-9 with TRBJ1-1; TCRdb picks TRBD1, but there is no DNA to check that call. The CDR3 runs to 16 residues. Per germline, CDR1 SEHNR and CDR2 FQNEAQ (reference sequence). The CDR3 loop is CASSFTWTGRNTEAFF. The entire variable domain, with the rest obtained from reference TRBV7-9 and TRBJ1-1, is as follows: DTGVSQNPRHKITKRGQNVTFRCDPISEHNRLYWYRQTLGQGPEFLTYFQNEAQLEKSRLLSDRFSAERPKGSFSTLEIQRTEQGDSAMYLCASSFTWTGRNTEAFFGQGTRLTVV.

The chain couples TRBV27 to TRBJ1-5; TCRdb calls TRBD1, which cannot be checked without DNA. CDR3 size: 15 residues. In germline, CDR1 is MNHEY, CDR2 SMNVEV (reference sequence). The CDR3 spells CASSSALSPNQPQHF.

V and J are TRBV5-4 and TRBJ2-1; TCRdb selects TRBD2, and the lack of DNA leaves this call unchecked. The germline V gene has CDR1 SGHNT and CDR2 YYREEE (reference sequence). There are 16 residues in the CDR3. This chain's CDR3 is CASSLAVGGGTDEQFF.

The genes are TRBV28 and TRBJ1-3. Germline CDR1 and CDR2: MDHEN and SYDVKM. The CDR3 runs to 14 residues. CDR3 loop: CASSFAGSGNTIYF.